What follows is one TCR beta chain and its context. Its specificity is not known. The treatment: roughly 11-day PBMC culture with coronavirus spike peptide pools or control peptides (ViraFEST assay). Positive PCR dates covered March to December 2020, before US Alpha, Beta and Delta variants. Germline V lookup: CDR1 SEHNR, CDR2 FQNEAQ (reference sequence). The V end was cut by 2 bases, the J end by 5 bases, with 12 bases between. The CDR3 covers 14 residues. This specimen belongs to a study of vaccination and CD4 T cells after COVID-19. Overall study: SARS-CoV-2, HCoV-NL63, HCoV-OC43 and HCoV-229E supplied the overlapping spike peptides used to stimulate cells.

CD4+ T cells that had been cultured provided DNA sequenced with the Oncomine TCR Beta short-read assay. The source of extracted genomic DNA was cultured CD4+ T cells. MiXCR was run by TCRdb on the PCR reads, yielding one entry per CDR3 protein. Of 15,000 to 18,000 distinct CDR3 sequences listed, 58% were seen once; the top ten hold roughly 12%. Sequencing was done on a sample of CD4+ T cells from blood, cultured in vitro. This chain uses TRBV7-9 with TRBJ1-1; D might be TRBD1 (5 bases). The TCR sequence derives from a human donor who had recovered from COVID-19. The CDR3 region has the DNA TGTGCCAGCAGCTTACTTCAGGGAGGGACTGAAGCTTTCTTT. Protein: CASSLLQGGTEAFF.